Listed here are 15 T cell receptor beta chains from one sample, sequenced in a study of T-cell reconstitution after alpha-beta-depleted transplantation in children. TCRbeta library preparation incorporated unique molecular identifiers. TCRdb re-called the PCR reads through MiXCR, storing one row per CDR3 protein. The table has almost 500,000 distinct CDR3 sequences, about 11% seen once. The specimen was PBMCs, collected before TCRalphabeta/CD19-depleted stem cell transplant. The receptors shown here come from a child younger than 10 with inherited bone marrow failure, due to receive a stem cell transplant.

Worth noting for this clonotype: One junction end disagrees with the germline gene, perhaps due to a read error. The rearrangement links TRBV20-1 to TRBJ1-5; D not certain. This CDR3 is built from 14 residues. From germline, CDR1 is DFQATT and CDR2 SNEGSKA (reference sequence). CDR3: CRAAPLSSIQPQHF. CDR3 bases: TGCCGTGCTGCCCCACTCAGCAGCATCCAGCCCCAGCATTTT.

Ten or more counts support this clonotype. This chain connects TRBV12-3 or TRBV12-4 to TRBJ2-1; D is undetermined. The CDR3 runs 14 residues. The germline V and J ends were trimmed by 6 bases and 4 bases, with 13 bases remaining between them. CDR3 DNA: TGTGCCAGCAGCTCAGAGATGGAGTACAATGAGCAGTTCTTC. It codes for CASSSEMEYNEQFF.

This clonotype was detected many times. The chain employs TRBV12-3 or TRBV12-4 and TRBJ1-1; D gene uncertain. V was cut by 7 bases and J by 2 bases, with 14 bases left in between. The CDR3 is made up of 14 amino acids. The CDR3 loop is CASTRRVINTEAFF. For the CDR3, the DNA is TGTGCCAGCACTCGAAGGGTCATAAACACTGAAGCTTTCTTT.

The sample holds many counts of this clonotype. The chain recombines TRBV6-1 with TRBJ2-5; possibly TRBD1 or TRBD2 for D (6 bases each). CDR1 and CDR2 (germline): MNHNS, SASEGT. The CDR3 is 15 residues long. V was trimmed by 6 bases and J by 4 bases, leaving 18 bases between them. The DNA for the CDR3 is TGTGCCAGCAGACGCGGGACATCTGGGGTAGAGACCCAGTACTTC. Protein: CASRRGTSGVETQYF.

This clonotype has a count of ten or more. V is TRBV5-1 and J is TRBJ2-2; 11 nucleotides match TRBD2. The germline V gene has CDR1 SGHRS and CDR2 YFSETQ. The V and J ends lost 4 bases and 3 bases, in that order; junction bases with no gene match: 8. The CDR3 runs to 17 residues. The CDR3 loop reads CASSPRLAGRYTGELFF. CDR3 bases: TGCGCCAGCAGCCCCAGACTAGCGGGAAGGTACACCGGGGAGCTGTTTTTT.

This clonotype has at least ten counts. The V call is TRBV7-2, the J call TRBJ2-7; no clear D gene. V lost 3 bases, J lost 1 base, and 7 bases lay in between. Germline CDR1 reads SGHTA; CDR2 reads FQGNSA. The CDR3 runs to 13 residues. CDR3 in amino acids: CASSFAGSYEQYF. The CDR3 DNA follows: TGTGCCAGCAGCTTTGCCGGTTCCTACGAGCAGTACTTC.

This clonotype was found many times. This sequence joins TRBV20-1 and TRBJ2-1; 15 bases line up with TRBD2. Trimming removed 6 bases from V and 8 bases from J; junction bases left unmatched: 8. Germline CDR1 and CDR2: DFQATT and SNEGSKA (reference sequence). The CDR3 is 15 amino acids. The DNA for the CDR3 is TGCAGTGCGTGGACTAGCGGGAGGGCCAGGCATGAGCAGTTCTTC. Translated: CSAWTSGRARHEQFF.

In this sample, this clonotype turned up many times. J is TRBJ2-2 and V is TRBV5-1; D is perhaps TRBD2 (6 bases). This CDR3 has 18 amino acids. From germline, CDR1 is SGHRS and CDR2 YFSETQ. Trimming shortened V by 0 bases and J by 0 bases, and 15 bases separated the two germline ends. The CDR3 DNA is TGCGCCAGCAGCTTGGCCTTAGTAGCGGACGCGAACACCGGGGAGCTGTTTTTT. Translated: CASSLALVADANTGELFF.

This clonotype occurred many times. This sequence joins TRBV6-1 and TRBJ2-2; D is undetermined. From germline, CDR1 is MNHNS and CDR2 SASEGT. This CDR3 comprises 14 residues. Trimming took 1 base from V and 4 from J, leaving 7 bases between them. The CDR3 reads CASSEGGRTGELFF. The CDR3 bases are TGTGCCAGCAGTGAAGGAGGCCGCACCGGGGAGCTGTTTTTT.

The rearrangement links TRBV6-2 or TRBV6-3 to TRBJ1-3; possible D gene TRBD1, 5 bases. The CDR3 totals 16 residues. Germline assignment: CDR1 MNHEY and CDR2 SVGEGT. V lost 6 bases to trimming and J lost 0 bases, with 15 bases between them. As DNA, the CDR3 is TGTGCCAGCAGCCGAGCGGGACTTCACTCTGGAAACACCATATATTTT. Its translation: CASSRAGLHSGNTIYF.

This clonotype was observed a handful of times. The J gene is TRBJ2-6, the V gene TRBV24-1, with 7 nucleotides matching TRBD1. The CDR3 has 17 amino acids. V shed 4 bases, J shed 0 bases, and the junction held 5 bases outside the gene matches. The germline V gene encodes CDR1 KGHDR and CDR2 SFDVKD. CDR3 residues: CATSEGQQRSGANVLTF. The CDR3 DNA follows: TGTGCCACCAGTGAGGGACAGCAACGCTCTGGGGCCAACGTCCTGACTTTC.

In its sample, this clonotype was seen a few times. The rearrangement uses TRBV19 and TRBJ1-1; 9 bases line up with TRBD1. The CDR3 is 13 residues long. Per the germline V gene, CDR1 is LNHDA and CDR2 is SQIVND (reference sequence). Trimming at V came to 3 bases and at J to 5 bases, leaving 1 base not matched to a gene. CDR3 loop: CASSIGQGTEAFF. The CDR3 DNA reads as TGTGCCAGTAGTATCGGACAGGGGACTGAAGCTTTCTTT.

This chain links TRBV20-1 with TRBJ2-1; 7 bases fit TRBD2. This CDR3 has 16 residues. The germline CDR1 and CDR2 sequences are DFQATT and SNEGSKA (reference sequence). Trimming took 0 bases from V and 0 from J; bases not matched to a gene: 5. The CDR3 DNA follows: TGCAGTGCTAGAGATCCGGGCGGGAGCTCCTACAATGAGCAGTTCTTC. This encodes CSARDPGGSSYNEQFF.

This clonotype has at least ten counts. The V call is TRBV12-3 or TRBV12-4, the J call TRBJ2-1; D may be TRBD2 (5 bases). The CDR3 length is 15 residues. The V and J ends lost 3 bases and 0 bases respectively, with 9 bases between them. This chain's CDR3 is CASSFRGSSYNEQFF. In DNA, the CDR3 is TGTGCCAGCAGTTTCAGAGGGAGCTCCTACAATGAGCAGTTCTTC.

In its sample, this clonotype was seen many times. The chain joins TRBV20-1 to TRBJ2-7; D gene unclear. V lost 5 bases and J 1 base, leaving 12 bases between the germline ends. The CDR3 covers 13 residues. Germline V gene data show CDR1 as DFQATT and CDR2 as SNEGSKA (reference sequence). The CDR3 reads CSAPRLASYEQYF. Written as DNA, the CDR3 is TGCAGTGCTCCCCGACTGGCTTCCTACGAGCAGTACTTC.